This T cell receptor (beta chain) is drawn from a study of blood T cell repertoires in COVID-19. On the study more broadly: Samples came from the United States, Italy and Spain, spanning acute and convalescent COVID-19. Nucleic acid was either cDNA or gDNA, and it came from T cells, B-cell-depleted T cells, or PBMCs.

The CDR3 length is 14 residues. Germline V gives CDR1 SEHNR, CDR2 FQNEAQ (reference sequence). The ends were cut back, 2 bases at V and 2 bases at J, with 9 bases in the middle. In the study's own analysis: Reference gene primer amplification gave estimated nucleated cell counts. Using immunoSEQ multiplex PCR, the repertoire was profiled, and TCRdb retains in-frame clones only, with some absent. V, J and clone size derive from that table, while D and trimming were established from the DNA sequence. Here the sample spans 200,000 to 250,000 clones, roughly 84% being singletons. Sequencing used peripheral blood. V gene TRBV7-9 combines with J gene TRBJ1-2; D is unclear. The TCR comes from a man aged 35 to 55 with active or convalescent COVID-19. CDR3 in amino acids: CASSLLGPNYGYTF. The CDR3 DNA sequence: TGTGCCAGCAGCTTATTGGGCCCAAACTATGGCTACACCTTC.